This T cell receptor (beta chain) was retrieved from a study of blood T cell repertoires in COVID-19. V was cut by 6 bases and J by 7 bases, with 15 bases left in between. The CDR3 is made up of 14 amino acids. Germline V CDR1 and CDR2: SNHLY, FYNNEI. Original analysis: Amplification from reference gene primers served as the basis for estimated nucleated cell counts. Produced via immunoSEQ multiplex PCR; TCRdb's table is partial and in-frame only. D and trimming were read from the DNA, whereas the V and J calls and clone size are those reported in that table. The sample yields some 250,000 clones, about 76% seen once.

The chain combines TRBV2 with TRBJ1-4; D possibly corresponds to TRBD1 (5 bases). The TCR comes from a woman aged 55-69 years with active or convalescent COVID-19. Sequenced material: peripheral blood. The CDR3 spells CASRWRKGPEKLFF. As DNA, the CDR3 is TGTGCCAGCAGATGGCGAAAGGGGCCTGAAAAACTGTTTTTT.